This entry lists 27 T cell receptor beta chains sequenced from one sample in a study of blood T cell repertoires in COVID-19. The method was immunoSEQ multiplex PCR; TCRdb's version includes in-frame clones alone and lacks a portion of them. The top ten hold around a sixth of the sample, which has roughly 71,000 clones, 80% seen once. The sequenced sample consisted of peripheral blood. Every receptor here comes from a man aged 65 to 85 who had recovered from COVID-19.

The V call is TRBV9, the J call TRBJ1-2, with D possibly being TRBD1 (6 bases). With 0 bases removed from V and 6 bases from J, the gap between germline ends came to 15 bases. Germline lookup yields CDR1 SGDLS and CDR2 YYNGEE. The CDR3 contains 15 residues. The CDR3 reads CASSVDPGTSHGYTF. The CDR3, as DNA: TGTGCCAGCAGCGTAGACCCCGGGACAAGCCATGGCTACACCTTC. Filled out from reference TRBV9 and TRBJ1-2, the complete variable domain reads DSGVTQTPKHLITATGQRVTLRCSPRSGDLSVYWYQQSLDQGLQFLIQYYNGEERAKGNILERFSAQQFPDLHSELNLSSLELGDSALYFCASSVDPGTSHGYTFGSGTRLTVV.

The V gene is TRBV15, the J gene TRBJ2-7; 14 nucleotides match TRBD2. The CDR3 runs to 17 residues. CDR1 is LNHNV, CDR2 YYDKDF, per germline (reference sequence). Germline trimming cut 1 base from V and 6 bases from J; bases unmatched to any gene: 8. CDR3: CATSRGLAGGPEGEQYF. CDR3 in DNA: TGTGCCACCAGCAGAGGACTAGCGGGAGGGCCGGAGGGCGAGCAGTACTTC.

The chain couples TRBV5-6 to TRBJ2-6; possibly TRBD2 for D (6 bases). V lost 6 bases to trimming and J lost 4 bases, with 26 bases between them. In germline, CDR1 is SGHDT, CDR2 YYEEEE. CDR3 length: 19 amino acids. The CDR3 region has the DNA TGTGCCAGCAAGAGCATGACTAGTCATATAGAGGCGGGGGCCAACGTCCTGACTTTC. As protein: CASKSMTSHIEAGANVLTF.

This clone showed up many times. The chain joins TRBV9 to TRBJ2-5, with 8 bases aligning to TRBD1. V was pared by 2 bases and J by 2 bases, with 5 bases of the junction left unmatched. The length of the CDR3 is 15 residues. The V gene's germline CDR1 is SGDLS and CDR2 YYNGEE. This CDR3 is CASSVDGTGQETQYF. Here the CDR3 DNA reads TGTGCCAGCAGCGTTGACGGGACAGGTCAAGAGACCCAGTACTTC.

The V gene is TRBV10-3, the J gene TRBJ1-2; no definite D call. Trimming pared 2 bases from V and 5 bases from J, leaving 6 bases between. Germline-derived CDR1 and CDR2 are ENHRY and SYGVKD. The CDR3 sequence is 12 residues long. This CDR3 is CAISEGAYGYTF. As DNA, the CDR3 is TGTGCCATCAGTGAGGGAGCGTATGGCTACACCTTC.

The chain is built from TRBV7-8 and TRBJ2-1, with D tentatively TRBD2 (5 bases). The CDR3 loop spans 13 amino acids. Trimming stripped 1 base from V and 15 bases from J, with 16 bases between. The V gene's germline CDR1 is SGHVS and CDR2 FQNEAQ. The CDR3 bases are TGTGCCAGCAGCTTAGGTCTGCGAGGTGAGGGGTTCTTC. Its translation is CASSLGLRGEGFF. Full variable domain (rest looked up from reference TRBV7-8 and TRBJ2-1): GAGVSQSPRYKVAKRGQDVALRCDPISGHVSLFWYQQALGQGPEFLTYFQNEAQLDKSGLPSDRFFAERPEGSVSTLKIQRTQQEDSAVYLCASSLGLRGEGFFGPGTRLTVL.

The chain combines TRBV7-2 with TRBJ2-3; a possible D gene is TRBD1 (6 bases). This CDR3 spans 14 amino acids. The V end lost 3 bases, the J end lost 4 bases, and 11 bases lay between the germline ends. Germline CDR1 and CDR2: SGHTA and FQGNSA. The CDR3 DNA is TGTGCCAGCAGCTTGCGAACAGGGTCAGATACGCAGTATTTT. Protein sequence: CASSLRTGSDTQYF.

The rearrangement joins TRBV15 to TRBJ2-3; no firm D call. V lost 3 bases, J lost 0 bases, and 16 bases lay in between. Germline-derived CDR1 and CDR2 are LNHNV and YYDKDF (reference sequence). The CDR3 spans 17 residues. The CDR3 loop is CATSSDTAHPSTDTQYF. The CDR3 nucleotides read TGTGCCACCAGCAGTGATACTGCCCACCCCAGCACAGATACGCAGTATTTT.

The CDR3 here is CASGGVYYGYTF. For the CDR3, the DNA is TGTGCCAGCGGAGGGGTATACTATGGCTACACCTTC. The V and J genes are TRBV2 and TRBJ1-2, with a possible D match to TRBD1 (5 bases). Trimming took off 8 bases at V and 3 bases at J, with 10 bases between the two ends. The length of the CDR3 is 12 residues. Germline lookup yields CDR1 SNHLY and CDR2 FYNNEI.

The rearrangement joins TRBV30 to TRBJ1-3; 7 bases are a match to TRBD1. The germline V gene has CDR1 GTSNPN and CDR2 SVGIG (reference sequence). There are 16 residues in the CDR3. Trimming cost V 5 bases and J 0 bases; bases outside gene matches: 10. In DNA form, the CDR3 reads TGTGCCTGGGGTGGAGTAAGGGACAGCTCTGGAAACACCATATATTTT. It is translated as CAWGGVRDSSGNTIYF.

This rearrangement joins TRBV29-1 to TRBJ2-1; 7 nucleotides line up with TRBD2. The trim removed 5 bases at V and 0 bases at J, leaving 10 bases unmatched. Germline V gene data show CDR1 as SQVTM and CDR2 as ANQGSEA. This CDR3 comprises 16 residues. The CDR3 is CSVQGSGTSSYNEQFF. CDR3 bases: TGCAGCGTTCAGGGAAGCGGGACGAGCTCCTACAATGAGCAGTTCTTC.

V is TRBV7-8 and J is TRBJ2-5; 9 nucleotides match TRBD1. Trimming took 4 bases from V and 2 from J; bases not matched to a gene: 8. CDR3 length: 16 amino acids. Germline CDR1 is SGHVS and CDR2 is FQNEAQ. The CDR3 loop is CASSWRGTGSQETQYF. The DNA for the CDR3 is TGTGCCAGCAGCTGGCGAGGGACAGGGAGTCAAGAGACCCAGTACTTC.

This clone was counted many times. The CDR3 reads CASSSMTGGLNTEAFF. CDR3 DNA: TGTGCCAGCAGTTCTATGACAGGGGGGTTGAACACTGAAGCTTTCTTT. The rearrangement uses TRBV7-2 and TRBJ1-1; 9 nucleotides align to TRBD1. J lost 0 bases, V lost 6 bases, and 8 bases had no gene match. The V gene's germline CDR1 is SGHTA and CDR2 FQGNSA. This CDR3 contains 16 residues.

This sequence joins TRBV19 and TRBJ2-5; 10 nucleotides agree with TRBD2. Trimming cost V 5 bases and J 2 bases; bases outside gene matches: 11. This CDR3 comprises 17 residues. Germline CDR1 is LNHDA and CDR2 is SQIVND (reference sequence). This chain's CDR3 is CASSDSGRRGGQETQYF. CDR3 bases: TGTGCCAGTAGTGATAGCGGGAGGAGAGGAGGGCAAGAGACCCAGTACTTC.

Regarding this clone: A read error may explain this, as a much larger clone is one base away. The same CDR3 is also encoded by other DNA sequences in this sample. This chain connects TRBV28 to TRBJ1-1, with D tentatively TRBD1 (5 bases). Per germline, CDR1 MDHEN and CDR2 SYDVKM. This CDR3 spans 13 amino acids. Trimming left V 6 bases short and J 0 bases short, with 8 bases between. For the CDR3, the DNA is TGTGCCAGCAGAGACAGAGTGAACACTGAAGCTTTCTTT. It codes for CASRDRVNTEAFF. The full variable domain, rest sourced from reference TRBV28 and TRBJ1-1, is DVKVTQSSRYLVKRTGEKVFLECVQDMDHENMFWYRQDPGLGLRLIYFSYDVKMKEKGDIPEGYSVSREKKERFSLILESASTNQTSMYLCASRDRVNTEAFFGQGTRLTVV.

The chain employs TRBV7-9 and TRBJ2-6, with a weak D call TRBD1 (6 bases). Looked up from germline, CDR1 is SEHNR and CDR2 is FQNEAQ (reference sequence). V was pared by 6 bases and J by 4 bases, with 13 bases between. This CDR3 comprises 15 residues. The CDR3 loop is CASSSGTTGANVLTF. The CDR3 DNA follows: TGTGCCAGCAGTTCCGGGACAACCGGGGCCAACGTCCTGACTTTC.

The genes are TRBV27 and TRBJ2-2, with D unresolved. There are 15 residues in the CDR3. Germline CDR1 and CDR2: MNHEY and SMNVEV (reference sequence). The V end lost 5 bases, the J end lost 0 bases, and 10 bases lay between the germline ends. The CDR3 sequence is CASSRVGSNTGELFF. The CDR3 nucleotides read TGTGCCAGCAGTCGGGTAGGATCGAACACCGGGGAGCTGTTTTTT.

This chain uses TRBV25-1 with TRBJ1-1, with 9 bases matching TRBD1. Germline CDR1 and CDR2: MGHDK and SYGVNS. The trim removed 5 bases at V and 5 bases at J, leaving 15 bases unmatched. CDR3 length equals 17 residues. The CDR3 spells CASSPPGQGRWWTEAFF. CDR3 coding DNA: TGTGCCAGCAGTCCCCCGGGACAGGGAAGGTGGTGGACTGAAGCTTTCTTT.

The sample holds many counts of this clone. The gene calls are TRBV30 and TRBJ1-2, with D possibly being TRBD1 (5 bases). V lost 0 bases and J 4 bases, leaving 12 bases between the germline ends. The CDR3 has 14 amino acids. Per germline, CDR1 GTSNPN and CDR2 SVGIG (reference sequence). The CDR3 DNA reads TGTGCCTGGAGTGTACTACCGGGGGGCTATGGCTACACCTTC. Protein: CAWSVLPGGYGYTF.

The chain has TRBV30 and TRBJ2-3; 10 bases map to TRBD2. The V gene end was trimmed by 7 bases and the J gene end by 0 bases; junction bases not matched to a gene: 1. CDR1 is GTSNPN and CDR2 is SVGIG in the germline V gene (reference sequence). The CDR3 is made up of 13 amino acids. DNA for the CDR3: TGTGCCTTGACTAGCGGGAGCACAGATACGCAGTATTTT. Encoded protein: CALTSGSTDTQYF.

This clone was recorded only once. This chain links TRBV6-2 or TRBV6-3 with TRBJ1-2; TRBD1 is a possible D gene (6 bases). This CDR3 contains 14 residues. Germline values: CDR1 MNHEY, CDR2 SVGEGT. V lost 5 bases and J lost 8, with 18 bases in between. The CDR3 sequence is CASSGDRDIDGYTF. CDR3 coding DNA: TGTGCCAGCAGTGGAGACCGGGACATCGACGGCTACACCTTC.

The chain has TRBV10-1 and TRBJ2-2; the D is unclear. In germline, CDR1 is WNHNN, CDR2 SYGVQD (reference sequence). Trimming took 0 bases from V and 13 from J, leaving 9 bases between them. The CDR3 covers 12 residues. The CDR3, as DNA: TGCGCCAGCAGTGAGTCGAGCATGAGGCTGTTTTTT. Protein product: CASSESSMRLFF.

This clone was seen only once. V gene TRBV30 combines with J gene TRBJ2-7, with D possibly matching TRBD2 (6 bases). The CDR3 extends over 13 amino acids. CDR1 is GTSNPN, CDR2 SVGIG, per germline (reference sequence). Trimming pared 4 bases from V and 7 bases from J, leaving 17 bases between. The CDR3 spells CAWTPGAPGEQYF. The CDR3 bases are TGTGCCTGGACCCCGGGAGCTCCCGGGGAGCAGTACTTC.

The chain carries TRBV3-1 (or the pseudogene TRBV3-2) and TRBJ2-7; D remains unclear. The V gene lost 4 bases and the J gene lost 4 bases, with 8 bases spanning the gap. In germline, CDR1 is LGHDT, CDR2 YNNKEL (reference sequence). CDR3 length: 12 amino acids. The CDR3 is CASSRARYEQYF. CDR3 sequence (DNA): TGTGCCAGCAGCCGAGCCCGTTACGAGCAGTACTTC.

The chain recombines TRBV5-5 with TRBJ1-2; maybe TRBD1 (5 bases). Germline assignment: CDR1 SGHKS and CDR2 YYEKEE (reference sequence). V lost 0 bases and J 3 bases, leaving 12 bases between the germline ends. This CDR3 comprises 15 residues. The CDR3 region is CASSLDPTGDYGYTF. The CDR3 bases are TGTGCCAGCAGCTTGGACCCCACAGGTGACTATGGCTACACCTTC.

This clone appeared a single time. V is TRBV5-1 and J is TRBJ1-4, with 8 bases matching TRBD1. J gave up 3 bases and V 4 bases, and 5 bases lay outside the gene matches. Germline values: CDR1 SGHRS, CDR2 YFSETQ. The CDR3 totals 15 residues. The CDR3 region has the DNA TGCGCCAGCAGCCCGCCGACAGGGGCTAATGAAAAACTGTTTTTT. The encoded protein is CASSPPTGANEKLFF. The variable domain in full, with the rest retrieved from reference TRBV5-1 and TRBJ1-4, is KAGVTQTPRYLIKTRGQQVTLSCSPISGHRSVSWYQQTPGQGLQFLFEYFSETQRNKGNFPGRFSGRQFSNSRSEMNVSTLELGDSALYLCASSPPTGANEKLFFGSGTQLSVL.

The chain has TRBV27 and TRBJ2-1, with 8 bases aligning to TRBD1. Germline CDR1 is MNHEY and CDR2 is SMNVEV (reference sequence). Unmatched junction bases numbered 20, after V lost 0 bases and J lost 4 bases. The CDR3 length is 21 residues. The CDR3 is CASSLSLGRSRDRRHYNEQFF. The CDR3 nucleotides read TGTGCCAGCAGTTTATCGCTGGGCCGAAGCCGGGACAGGAGACATTACAATGAGCAGTTCTTC.